This entry is about one TCR beta chain. The authors ran a second PCR of roughly 7 to 11 cycles using a sample-barcoded 5' primer and a J-beta primer mix. MiXCR, run by TCRdb on the 5' RACE reads, gives a single entry per CDR3 protein. The table includes under 2 million distinct CDR3 sequences, almost 35% detected once. This entry comes from a study of blood T cells in healthy people across ages. The sample comprised blood. The source is a woman in her twenties or thirties in good health.

The CDR3 protein is CASISGTAYGYTF. As DNA, the CDR3 is TGTGCCAGCATCTCCGGGACAGCGTATGGCTACACCTTC. The chain combines TRBV12-3 or TRBV12-4 with TRBJ1-2, with 7 bases aligning to TRBD1. V was pared by 7 bases and J by 5 bases, with 7 bases of the junction left unmatched. The CDR3 contains 13 residues.